Below are 2 T cell receptor beta chains sequenced from a single sample in a study of T cells in localized non-small cell lung cancer. Profiled with immunoSEQ multiplex PCR; TCRdb holds only in-frame clones, not every one. The sample includes about 10,000 clones, about nine tenths of them seen just once. This specimen was peripheral blood, taken before any cancer treatment. Every receptor here comes from a male donor aged 60 or over with stage III squamous cell lung carcinoma.

V usage is TRBV6-5 and J usage is TRBJ1-5; no clear D gene. CDR1 MNHEY and CDR2 SVGAGI come from the germline V gene. With 6 bases removed from V and 4 bases from J, the gap between germline ends came to 13 bases. The CDR3 has 14 residues. The CDR3 spells CASSLNLPNQPQHF. The CDR3 DNA sequence: TGTGCCAGCAGCCTTAATCTGCCTAATCAGCCCCAGCATTTT.

The chain is built from TRBV7-8 and TRBJ2-1, with D possibly TRBD2 on 5 matching bases. From germline, CDR1 is SGHVS and CDR2 FQNEAQ. The CDR3 consists of 15 residues. The germline V and J ends were trimmed by 0 bases and 7 bases, with 13 bases remaining between them. The CDR3 bases are TGTGCCAGCAGCTTAGCTCTAGCCACGGGAAATGAGCAGTTCTTC. This gives the protein CASSLALATGNEQFF.